A selection of T cell receptor beta chains follows, all from one sample in a study of CD8 T cells in ankylosing spondylitis. TCRdb itself ran the 5' RACE reads through MiXCR, one entry per CDR3 protein. The sample has approximately 140,000 distinct CDR3 sequences, 9.3% seen once; the top ten hold approximately 3.4%. Source material: blood, either unsorted or a sorted T cell fraction (not recorded which). Source of these receptors: a male donor with ankylosing spondylitis or in good health (not recorded which). CDR3s include the opening cysteine and the closing phenylalanine or tryptophan. The D gene is left open where the match is weak. Size values are once, few and many counts, or a class for expanded clones, and some rows have none.

j_call v_call d_call clone_size cdr3_nt cdr3_aa
TRBJ2-7 TRBV3-1 - few TGTGCCAGCAGCCAAGATCCGTCTCTATACGAGCAGTACTTC CASSQDPSLYEQYF
TRBJ2-1 TRBV20-1 TRBD2 many TGCAGTGCTAGAGATCAAGGCGGGAGTATCCATGAGCAGTTCTTC CSARDQGGSIHEQFF
TRBJ1-1 TRBV12-3/TRBV12-4 - many TGTGCCAGCAGACCTGGGGGGGACGTCACTGAAGCTTTCTTT CASRPGGDVTEAFF
TRBJ1-6 TRBV20-1 TRBD1 many TGCAGTGCTAGAGCCTACGCTTTGGGGACAGTCATTTATAATTCACCCCTCCACTTT CSARAYALGTVIYNSPLHF
TRBJ2-7 TRBV7-2 - - TGTGCCAGCAGCTTAGAAACACCAGCCTACGAGCAGTACTTC CASSLETPAYEQYF
TRBJ2-3 TRBV10-3 TRBD2 - TGTGCCTTCAGTCGGACTAGCGGACTTGCTAGCACAGATACGCAGTATTTT CAFSRTSGLASTDTQYF
TRBJ2-2 TRBV7-2 - few TGTGCCAGCAGCGGCACCGGGACAAGAAACACCGGGGAGCTGTTTTTT CASSGTGTRNTGELFF
TRBJ2-3 TRBV7-2 - many TGTGCCAGCAGCCCCGGAATGGGGGCCACAGATACGCAGTATTTT CASSPGMGATDTQYF
TRBJ2-2 TRBV7-2 - many TGTGCCAGCAGCTTAGCCCCGGCACTCGCGAACACCGGGGAGCTGTTTTTT CASSLAPALANTGELFF
TRBJ2-7 TRBV5-1 - many TGCGCCAGCAGCTTGACTCGACCCACCTACGAGCAGTACTTC CASSLTRPTYEQYF
TRBJ2-3 TRBV29-1 TRBD2 many TGCAGCGTTGAAAAGGCTAGCGGGAGATCGGGATTCACAGATACGCAGTATTTT CSVEKASGRSGFTDTQYF
TRBJ2-1 TRBV6-2/TRBV6-3 TRBD2 once TGTGCCAGCAGTAAGGGACTAGCGGGAGGACTGAGCTCCTACAATGAGCAGTTCTTC CASSKGLAGGLSSYNEQFF
TRBJ2-3 TRBV10-3 TRBD2 many TGTGCCATCGGGGGGACTAGCGGGAGGAGCACAGATACGCAGTATTTT CAIGGTSGRSTDTQYF
TRBJ2-1 TRBV14 - - TGTGCCAGCAGCCGGAGTACCGTAGCTGATGAGCAGTTCTTC CASSRSTVADEQFF
TRBJ1-1 TRBV20-1 TRBD1 many TGCAGTGCTAGAGATCAAGGACAGGCCCTTCAAATGAACACTGAAGCTTTCTTT CSARDQGQALQMNTEAFF
TRBJ2-7 TRBV7-9 TRBD1 - TGTGCCAGCAGCTTTAGCCGGACAGGGTCTCTCGAGCAGTACTTC CASSFSRTGSLEQYF
TRBJ2-2 TRBV7-2 - few TGTGCCAGCAGCTCCCCTTCAGGACATACGAACACCGGGGAGCTGTTTTTT CASSSPSGHTNTGELFF
TRBJ2-1 TRBV7-2 - many TGTGCCAGCAGCTTAGGGTCCATGAGCTCCTACAATGAGCAGTTCTTC CASSLGSMSSYNEQFF
TRBJ2-1 TRBV20-1 - many TGCAGTGCTAGAGATCGTCGGAACCCCTACAATGAGCAGTTCTTC CSARDRRNPYNEQFF
TRBJ2-7 TRBV19 TRBD2 - TGTGCCAGCCAATATACTAGCGGGAGTATATACGAGCAGTACTTC CASQYTSGSIYEQYF
TRBJ2-5 TRBV12-3/TRBV12-4 - many TGTGCCAGCAGTTTTCAAGGGGAGAGGGAGACCCAGTACTTC CASSFQGERETQYF
TRBJ2-3 TRBV20-1 - many TGCAGTGCTAGATTAATGGCAGATACGCAGTATTTT CSARLMADTQYF
TRBJ2-3 TRBV7-9 - many TGTGCCAGCAGCCCCCGGGGGCCAGATACGCAGTATTTT CASSPRGPDTQYF
TRBJ2-2 TRBV30 - many TGTGCCTGGAGGGGCTTTTTGGCCACCGGGGAGCTGTTTTTT CAWRGFLATGELFF
TRBJ2-1 TRBV29-1 - many TGCAGCGTTTCGACCCCCAGGGCTTCGAGCTCCTACAATGAGCAGTTCTTC CSVSTPRASSSYNEQFF
TRBJ2-1 TRBV7-2 - few TGTGCCAGCAGCTTAATATCAGAGCAGTTCTTC CASSLISEQFF
TRBJ2-5 TRBV10-3 - many TGTGCCACCCAGGCAGTCGACCTACGGGATCCCGGGGAATTTTTATCCGTCGAAGAGACCCAGTACTTC CATQAVDLRDPGEFLSVEETQYF
TRBJ2-6 TRBV5-1 - many TGCGCCAGCAGCTTGGCTATACAGCCCAACGTCCTGACTTTC CASSLAIQPNVLTF
TRBJ2-1 TRBV24-1 TRBD1 many TGTGCCACCAGTGATTCCGGGACAGGGGTTTACAATGAGCAGTTCTTC CATSDSGTGVYNEQFF
TRBJ2-7 TRBV7-9 TRBD2 many TGTGCCAGCAGCTTATTAGGGCTAGCGGGCCGCTACGAGCAGTACTTC CASSLLGLAGRYEQYF
TRBJ1-4 TRBV6-1 - many TGTGCCAGCAAACAACGAGGAACAACTAATGAAAAACTGTTTTTT CASKQRGTTNEKLFF
TRBJ1-1 TRBV20-1 - many TGCAGTGCTAGAGTTGAACAGGGCGGCACTGAAGCTTTCTTT CSARVEQGGTEAFF
TRBJ2-1 TRBV7-8 - few TGTGCCAGCAGCTTAAGGGGAGGGGGGGTCTACAATGAGCAGTTCTTC CASSLRGGGVYNEQFF
TRBJ2-7 TRBV7-2 TRBD2 few TGTGCCAGCAGCTCCCCGGGGGTAGCGGGATACGAGCAGTACTTC CASSSPGVAGYEQYF
TRBJ1-5 TRBV20-1 - many TGCAGTGCTAGACAGGGGTACAATCAGCCCCAGCATTTT CSARQGYNQPQHF
TRBJ2-1 TRBV4-3 - many TGCGCCAGCAGCCAAGGACTAGACTCCTACAATGAGCAGTTCTTC CASSQGLDSYNEQFF
TRBJ2-4 TRBV20-1 - few TGCAGTGCTAGAGGGTCTGGGGCACGGACCAAAAACATTCAGTACTTC CSARGSGARTKNIQYF
TRBJ2-7 TRBV4-3 TRBD2 many TGCGCCAGCAGCCGACGGGAGGGGAACTACGAGCAGTACTTC CASSRREGNYEQYF
TRBJ2-3 TRBV12-3/TRBV12-4 - many TGTGCCAGCAGCCTCAAGACCGTCCACGATACGCAGTATTTT CASSLKTVHDTQYF